This T cell receptor (beta chain) was found in a study of blood T cell repertoires in COVID-19 (dated by TCRdb to 2020 to 2021). Regarding the complete study: Samples covering the acute and convalescent phases of COVID-19 were provided by collaborators in the United States, Italy and Spain. Samples were obtained from the ongoing ImmuneRACE study (first 160 participants) and from 1,000 to 1,500 subjects provided by 6 global collaborators. The repertoires were released in a freely available public database meant as a resource for research on the immune response to SARS-CoV-2. The prospective study material was composed of cDNA or gDNA derived from T cells, B-cell-depleted T cells, or PBMCs. Nearly every sample came with metadata listing a de-identified subject ID, COVID-19 status, age in years and sex. HLA class I and class II types, where available, came from metadata supplied by the sample provider rather than from assay-based typing. Deeply sampled blood TCRbeta repertoires from subjects exposed to, actively infected with, or recovered from COVID-19 were included in the dataset.

The immunoSEQ Assay, a bias-controlled multiplex PCR, was used to amplify TCRbeta CDR3 regions from genomic DNA. The original methods were these. The number of nucleated cells in each sample was estimated from the amplification of reference gene primers within the assay. To quantify the absolute abundance of each unique TCRbeta CDR3 rearrangement, sequence reads were collapsed and filtered. For each sample, productive Simpson clonality was calculated as the square root of Simpson's diversity index across productive rearrangements. Here the immuneACCESS table is served through TCRdb, limited to in-frame sequences with V and J called. Missing clones are a known gap in these copies; in checked studies unresolved V genes cover under half, and the rest lacks a known reason. From that table come the V and J calls and clone size; the DNA was used to work out D and trimming. For this sample there are around 140,000 clones; approximately 89% appear just once. The ten largest clonotypes hold approximately 10% of the sample.

For CDR1 and CDR2, the germline V gene lists KGHSH and LQKENI. The CDR3, from cysteine to phenylalanine, totals 15 residues. Only the CDR3 part of the read is kept: 45 bases, read in frame from the first base. V is pruned by 6 bases and J by 4 bases, leaving 10 bases of the junction without a gene match. Collaborating institutions collected whole blood in K2EDTA tubes following their own protocols. For TCRbeta analysis, collaborators shipped samples in one of three forms: frozen whole blood, isolated PBMCs, or DNA extracted from either of those sample types. With regard to this clone: Its specific antigen is unknown. Base qualities are missing; no much larger clone stands one base away.

General conclusions and limits of the study: Clinical and demographic metadata were provided uncurated, with the amount varying by source and participant.

Specimen: peripheral blood. This sequence was found in a man in his 60s with active or convalescent COVID-19. The chain is encoded by TRBV18 joined to TRBJ1-2; 8 nucleotides in the junction match TRBD1. The bases read TGTGCCAGCTCGCAGACAGGGGAAGTCGGCTATGGCTACACCTTC. Its product reads: CASSQTGEVGYGYTF. Beyond the CDR3, the reference TRBV18 and TRBJ1-2 genes provide the residues; the full variable domain reads: NAGVMQNPRHLVRRRGQEARLRCSPMKGHSHVYWYRQLPEEGLKFMVYLQKENIIDESGMPKERFSAEFPKEGPSILRIQQVVRGDSAAYFCASSQTGEVGYGYTFGSGTRLTVV.